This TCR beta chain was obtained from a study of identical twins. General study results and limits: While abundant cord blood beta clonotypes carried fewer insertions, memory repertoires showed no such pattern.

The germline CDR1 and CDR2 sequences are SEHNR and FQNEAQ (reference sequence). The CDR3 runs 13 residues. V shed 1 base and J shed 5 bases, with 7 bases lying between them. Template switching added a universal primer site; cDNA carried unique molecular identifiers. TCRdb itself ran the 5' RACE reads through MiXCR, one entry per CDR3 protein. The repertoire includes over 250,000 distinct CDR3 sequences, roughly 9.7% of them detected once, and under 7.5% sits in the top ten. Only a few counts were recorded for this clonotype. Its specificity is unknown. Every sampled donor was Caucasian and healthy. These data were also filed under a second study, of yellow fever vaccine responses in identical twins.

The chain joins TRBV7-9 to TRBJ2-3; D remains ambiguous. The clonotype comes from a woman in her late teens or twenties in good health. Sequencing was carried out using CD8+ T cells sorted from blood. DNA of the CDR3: TGTGCCAGCAGCTTAGTAGCCGGAGATACGCAGTATTTT. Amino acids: CASSLVAGDTQYF.